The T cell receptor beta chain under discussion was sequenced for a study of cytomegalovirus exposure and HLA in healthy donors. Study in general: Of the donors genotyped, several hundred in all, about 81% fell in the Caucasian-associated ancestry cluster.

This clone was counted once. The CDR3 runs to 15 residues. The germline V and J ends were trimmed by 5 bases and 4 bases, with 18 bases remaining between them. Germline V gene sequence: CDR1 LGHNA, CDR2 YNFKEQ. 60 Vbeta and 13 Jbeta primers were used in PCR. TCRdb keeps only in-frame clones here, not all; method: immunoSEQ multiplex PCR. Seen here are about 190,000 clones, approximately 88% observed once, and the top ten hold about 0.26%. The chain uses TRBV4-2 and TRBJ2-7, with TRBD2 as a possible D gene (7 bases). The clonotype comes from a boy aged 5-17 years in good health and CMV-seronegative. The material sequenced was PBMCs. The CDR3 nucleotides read TGTGCCAGCAGCTTTCGGGGGGCTAGCGAGTACGAGCAGTACTTC. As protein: CASSFRGASEYEQYF.